These 32 T cell receptor beta chains originate from one sample sequenced in a study of blood T cell repertoires in COVID-19. The repertoire was sequenced with immunoSEQ multiplex PCR; TCRdb's copy has only in-frame clones and lacks some. Here the sample spans some 150,000 clones, roughly three quarters being singletons. Sequenced sample: peripheral blood. Source of these receptors: a woman aged 70-85 years with COVID-19, enrolled during active disease.

This chain connects TRBV24-1 to TRBJ2-7; 12 bases agree with TRBD1. The V segment lost 3 bases and the J segment 6 bases; nucleotides outside the gene matches: 5. The length of the CDR3 is 15 residues. CDR1 is KGHDR and CDR2 is SFDVKD in the germline V gene. The CDR3: CATSDGGQGAGEQYF. The CDR3 DNA is TGTGCCACCAGTGATGGGGGACAGGGGGCCGGCGAGCAGTACTTC.

This clone was observed a handful of times. The chain employs TRBV4-3 and TRBJ1-1; D is perhaps TRBD1 (5 bases). This CDR3 is built from 18 residues. The germline V gene encodes CDR1 LGHNA and CDR2 YSLEER. V was shortened by 0 bases and J by 10 bases, with 27 bases between the two germline ends. As DNA, the CDR3 is TGCGCCAGCAGCCAAGAGGGCGTCGGTCAGGGTTCCTCTTCACGAGCTTTCTTT. Translated, it gives CASSQEGVGQGSSSRAFF.

This CDR3 reads CASSVLETNTGELFF. Here the CDR3 DNA reads TGTGCCAGCAGCGTCCTAGAGACGAACACCGGGGAGCTGTTTTTT. This chain links TRBV9 with TRBJ2-2; D remains ambiguous. From germline, CDR1 is SGDLS and CDR2 YYNGEE. Trimming cost V 2 bases and J 0 bases, with 8 bases left between them. This CDR3 has 15 amino acids.

The chain recombines TRBV28 with TRBJ1-1, with D possibly TRBD1 on 6 matching bases. The V and J ends lost 2 bases and 1 base respectively, with 11 bases between them. The CDR3 runs 15 residues. Germline V gene sequence: CDR1 MDHEN, CDR2 SYDVKM. The DNA of the CDR3 is TGTGCCAGCAGTTTAGGTAGGGGGAGGAACACTGAAGCTTTCTTT. This translates into CASSLGRGRNTEAFF.

This chain connects TRBV7-2 to TRBJ1-2; D not resolved. V was pared by 0 bases and J by 2 bases, with 7 bases between. The CDR3 runs 14 residues. Germline CDR1 and CDR2: SGHTA and FQGNSA. Here the CDR3 DNA reads TGTGCCAGCAGCTTAGCGTCCGAGAACTATGGCTACACCTTC. It encodes CASSLASENYGYTF.

This clone was found a few times. The chain joins TRBV4-3 to TRBJ1-5, with D tentatively TRBD1 (6 bases). The ends were cut back, 4 bases at V and 7 bases at J, with 11 bases in the middle. Looked up from germline, CDR1 is LGHNA and CDR2 is YSLEER. The CDR3 extends over 13 amino acids. The chain's CDR3 is CASSRGPGQPQHF. The CDR3 nucleotides read TGCGCCAGCAGCCGGGGGCCGGGGCAGCCCCAGCATTTT.

For the CDR3, the DNA is TGCGCCAGTTCAACCGAGGGCCTCGAGGCTTTCTTT. It translates to CASSTEGLEAFF. The chain joins TRBV5-1 to TRBJ1-1; D unresolved. The CDR3 length is 12 residues. Trimming pared 8 bases from V and 11 bases from J, leaving 19 bases between. Per germline, CDR1 SGHRS and CDR2 YFSETQ. The whole variable domain, filled in from reference TRBV5-1 and TRBJ1-1, reads KAGVTQTPRYLIKTRGQQVTLSCSPISGHRSVSWYQQTPGQGLQFLFEYFSETQRNKGNFPGRFSGRQFSNSRSEMNVSTLELGDSALYLCASSTEGLEAFFGQGTRLTVV.

V and J are TRBV6-2 or TRBV6-3 and TRBJ1-6; the match to TRBD1 covers 10 bases. The CDR3 covers 19 residues. J was trimmed by 0 bases and V by 5 bases; bases with no gene match: 10. CDR1 is MNHEY, CDR2 SVGEGT, per germline. The CDR3 nucleotides are TGTGCCAGCAGTAGGGGACAGGGGCGCGGAAGCTCCTATAATTCACCCCTCCACTTT. Translated: CASSRGQGRGSSYNSPLHF.

V and J are TRBV28 and TRBJ1-1, with 7 bases fitting TRBD1. The ends lost 6 bases at V and 3 bases at J; junction bases unmatched: 7. Germline assignment: CDR1 MDHEN and CDR2 SYDVKM. The CDR3 sequence is 14 residues long. CDR3 loop: CASSPTGRYTEAFF. CDR3 in DNA: TGTGCCAGCAGCCCGACAGGGCGGTACACTGAAGCTTTCTTT.

The rearrangement uses TRBV29-1 and TRBJ1-1; D is uncertain. The germline V and J ends were trimmed by 7 bases and 0 bases, with 12 bases remaining between them. Per the germline V gene, CDR1 is SQVTM and CDR2 is ANQGSEA. This CDR3 contains 13 residues. CDR3 nucleotides: TGCAGCGCCTCGACGGGAGTGAACACTGAAGCTTTCTTT. It encodes CSASTGVNTEAFF.

This chain uses TRBV28 with TRBJ1-5; possible D gene TRBD1, 5 bases. V lost 7 bases, J lost 4 bases, and 14 bases lay in between. The CDR3 is made up of 14 amino acids. Looked up from germline, CDR1 is MDHEN and CDR2 is SYDVKM. The CDR3 DNA is TGTGCCAGCACCCTGGGGGGGTTAAATCAGCCCCAGCATTTT. Its translation: CASTLGGLNQPQHF.

The CDR3 loop reads CATHGQGRTGELFF. Here the CDR3 DNA reads TGTGCCACCCATGGACAGGGTCGGACCGGGGAGCTGTTTTTT. The chain carries TRBV6-6 and TRBJ2-2; 8 bases agree with TRBD1. The CDR3 length is 14 residues. Germline V gives CDR1 MNHNY, CDR2 SVGAGI (reference sequence). J lost 5 bases, V lost 10 bases, and 9 bases had no gene match.

The chain is built from TRBV7-9 and TRBJ2-1; tentatively, D is TRBD2 (7 bases). Germline V CDR1 and CDR2: SEHNR, FQNEAQ (reference sequence). Trimming took off 8 bases at V and 4 bases at J, with 18 bases between the two ends. The CDR3 contains 15 residues. DNA for the CDR3: TGTGCCAGCTTGGGGGAGGGGACAATTTACAATGAGCAGTTCTTC. Translated, it gives CASLGEGTIYNEQFF.

The rearrangement uses TRBV11-1 and TRBJ1-1; perhaps TRBD1 as D (6 bases). Between the trimmed V and J ends, which lost 3 bases and 1 base, there was a span of 6 bases. The CDR3 has 13 residues. Germline-derived CDR1 and CDR2 are SGHAT and FQDESV (reference sequence). The CDR3 region has the DNA TGTGCCAGCAGCTTGGACAGGAACACTGAAGCTTTCTTT. Translated, it gives CASSLDRNTEAFF.

The chain is built from TRBV9 and TRBJ1-2, with D unresolved. V lost 0 bases and J lost 2, with 5 bases in between. The CDR3 is 13 amino acids. Germline CDR1 is SGDLS and CDR2 is YYNGEE. As DNA, the CDR3 is TGTGCCAGCAGCGTAGACAGAAACTATGGCTACACCTTC. Translated: CASSVDRNYGYTF.

The V gene is TRBV6-1, the J gene TRBJ2-5; unclear D gene. This CDR3 is 14 amino acids long. CDR1 and CDR2 (germline): MNHNS, SASEGT. V lost 2 bases to trimming and J lost 5 bases, with 12 bases between them. CDR3 sequence: CASSERPSRETQYF. CDR3 in DNA: TGTGCCAGCAGTGAACGTCCTAGTAGGGAGACCCAGTACTTC.

The chain links TRBV5-6 to TRBJ2-2, with TRBD1 matching 7 bases. Germline values: CDR1 SGHDT, CDR2 YYEEEE. V shed 4 bases, J shed 5 bases, and the junction held 8 bases outside the gene matches. The CDR3 loop spans 15 amino acids. CDR3 region: CASSPNAGGTGELFF. For the CDR3, the DNA is TGTGCCAGCAGCCCAAATGCAGGGGGAACCGGGGAGCTGTTTTTT.

This chain joins TRBV9 and TRBJ2-3, with 9 nucleotides matching TRBD1. CDR3 length equals 15 residues. V gave up 4 bases and J gave up 4 bases; unmatched junction bases: 7. Germline lookup yields CDR1 SGDLS and CDR2 YYNGEE. The chain's CDR3 is CASSPGQGPPDTQYF. CDR3 coding DNA: TGTGCCAGCAGCCCGGGACAGGGCCCCCCAGATACGCAGTATTTT.

The rearrangement uses TRBV27 and TRBJ1-6, with TRBD1 matching 12 bases. The CDR3 covers 17 residues. CDR1 is MNHEY, CDR2 SMNVEV, per germline (reference sequence). The V segment lost 6 bases and the J segment 7 bases; nucleotides outside the gene matches: 10. The CDR3 region is CASRRTGTGGGNSPLHF. CDR3 nucleotides: TGTGCCAGCAGAAGAACCGGGACAGGGGGCGGGAATTCACCCCTCCACTTT.

The J gene is TRBJ1-5, the V gene TRBV2, with TRBD1 as a possible D gene (5 bases). The CDR3 length is 15 residues. V was cut by 1 base and J by 2 bases, with 9 bases left in between. Looked up from germline, CDR1 is SNHLY and CDR2 is FYNNEI. The CDR3 DNA reads as TGTGCCAGCAGTGAAGATTCCAGGGGCAATCAGCCCCAGCATTTT. Amino acid sequence: CASSEDSRGNQPQHF.

V usage is TRBV5-4 and J usage is TRBJ2-7, with 7 bases identical to TRBD2. Per germline, CDR1 SGHNT and CDR2 YYREEE (reference sequence). This CDR3 region has 15 residues. J was trimmed by 1 base and V by 5 bases; bases with no gene match: 9. CDR3 DNA sequence: TGTGCCAGCAGTCGGGGAGGGGTTTCTTCCTACGAGCAGTACTTC. Its protein product is CASSRGGVSSYEQYF.

This sequence joins TRBV6-6 and TRBJ1-2; 8 bases agree with TRBD1. The V gene's germline CDR1 is MNHNY and CDR2 SVGAGI (reference sequence). Trimming cost V 5 bases and J 3 bases; bases outside gene matches: 5. The CDR3 spans 14 residues. CDR3 amino acids: CASSGQGADYGYTF. CDR3 DNA sequence: TGTGCCAGCAGTGGACAGGGCGCGGACTATGGCTACACCTTC.

This sequence joins TRBV4-2 and TRBJ2-5, with 14 bases lining up with TRBD2. From germline, CDR1 is LGHNA and CDR2 YNFKEQ. After removal of 3 bases from V and 5 bases from J, the junction contained 8 bases not matched to a gene. This CDR3 comprises 17 residues. CDR3 sequence: CASSQGGLAGERETQYF. For the CDR3, the DNA is TGTGCCAGCAGCCAGGGGGGACTAGCGGGGGAAAGGGAGACCCAGTACTTC.

This chain uses TRBV12-3 or TRBV12-4 with TRBJ2-7, with D maybe TRBD2 (5 bases). The CDR3 has 12 amino acids. Between the trimmed V and J ends, which lost 6 bases and 2 bases, there was a span of 8 bases. CDR3 in amino acids: CASSPGTYEQYF. CDR3 in DNA: TGTGCCAGCAGCCCGGGGACCTACGAGCAGTACTTC.

This clone was seen a handful of times. The chain uses TRBV7-6 and TRBJ1-6; tentatively, D is TRBD1 (6 bases). Germline CDR1 reads SGHVS; CDR2 reads FNYEAQ. The CDR3 spans 15 residues. V gave up 2 bases and J gave up 6 bases, with 11 bases separating them. The CDR3 bases are TGTGCCAGCAGCTTATCCGAAGGGGGTAATTCACCCCTCCACTTT. Its translation: CASSLSEGGNSPLHF.

Turning to this clone: The same CDR3 also results from other DNA sequences found in this sample. The rearrangement links TRBV4-2 to TRBJ2-7; D may be TRBD2 (7 bases). Germline values: CDR1 LGHNA, CDR2 YNFKEQ. V dropped 1 base and J dropped 2 bases, with 12 bases sitting between them. The CDR3 loop spans 15 amino acids. CDR3 nucleotides: TGTGCCAGCAGCCAAGTAGGGGGGGGAGCCTACGAGCAGTACTTC. Protein sequence: CASSQVGGGAYEQYF.

This clone was observed a single time. The chain links TRBV3-1 (or the pseudogene TRBV3-2) to TRBJ1-6; 9 bases are a match to TRBD1. From germline, CDR1 is LGHDT and CDR2 YNNKEL (reference sequence). The CDR3 runs 18 residues. Losses at the gene ends were 4 bases for V and 10 bases for J; bases not matched to a gene: 17. The CDR3 spells CASSRIKTGGISGSPLHF. CDR3 coding DNA: TGTGCCAGCAGCCGAATTAAGACAGGGGGAATCTCGGGGTCACCCCTCCACTTT.

V usage is TRBV24-1 and J usage is TRBJ1-1; 7 nucleotides agree with TRBD1. The CDR3 consists of 15 residues. V gave up 5 bases and J gave up 1 base; unmatched junction bases: 6. Germline V gene data show CDR1 as KGHDR and CDR2 as SFDVKD. CDR3 nucleotide sequence: TGTGCCACCAGTGCCTCCGGGACAGCGAACACTGAAGCTTTCTTT. This codes for CATSASGTANTEAFF.

This chain links TRBV5-6 with TRBJ2-7; D perhaps matches TRBD1 (5 bases). CDR1 and CDR2 (germline): SGHDT, YYEEEE. CDR3 length: 12 residues. Between the trimmed V and J ends, which lost 2 bases and 4 bases, there was a span of 7 bases. The chain's CDR3 is CASSFQGYEQYF. The CDR3, as DNA: TGTGCCAGCAGCTTTCAGGGTTACGAGCAGTACTTC.

The genes are TRBV5-1 and TRBJ2-1; a weak D match, TRBD2 (6 bases). There are 15 residues in the CDR3. The germline CDR1 and CDR2 sequences are SGHRS and YFSETQ. V shed 2 bases and J shed 3 bases, with 12 bases lying between them. The CDR3 sequence is CASSFARGDYNEQFF. The DNA for the CDR3 is TGCGCCAGCAGCTTCGCGCGGGGAGACTACAATGAGCAGTTCTTC.

This clone occurred a few times. The rearrangement uses TRBV5-8 and TRBJ2-7; 7 nucleotides match TRBD1. J gave up 6 bases and V 0 bases, and 9 bases lay outside the gene matches. The CDR3 is made up of 15 amino acids. Germline CDR1 reads SGHTS; CDR2 reads YDEGEE. CDR3 protein: CASSLAGTGASEQYF. CDR3 DNA: TGTGCCAGCAGCTTGGCAGGTACAGGGGCCAGCGAGCAGTACTTC.

The rearrangement joins TRBV3-1 (or the pseudogene TRBV3-2) to TRBJ1-4; no definite D call. From germline, CDR1 is LGHDT and CDR2 YNNKEL (reference sequence). CDR3 length: 14 amino acids. The germline V and J ends were trimmed by 6 bases and 0 bases, with 8 bases remaining between them. CDR3 amino acids: CASRIASTNEKLFF. CDR3 DNA sequence: TGTGCCAGCAGGATAGCGTCAACTAATGAAAAACTGTTTTTT.